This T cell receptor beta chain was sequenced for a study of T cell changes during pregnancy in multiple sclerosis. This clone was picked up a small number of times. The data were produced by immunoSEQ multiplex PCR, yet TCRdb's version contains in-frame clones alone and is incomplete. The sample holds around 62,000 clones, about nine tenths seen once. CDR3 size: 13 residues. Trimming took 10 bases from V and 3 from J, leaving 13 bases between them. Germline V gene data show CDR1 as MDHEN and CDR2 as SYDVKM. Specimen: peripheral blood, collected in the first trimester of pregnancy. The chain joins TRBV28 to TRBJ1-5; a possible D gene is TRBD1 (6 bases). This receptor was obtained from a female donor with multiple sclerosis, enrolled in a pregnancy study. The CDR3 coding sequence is TGTGCCACCTCCGGACAGCACAATCAGCCCCAGCATTTT. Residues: CATSGQHNQPQHF. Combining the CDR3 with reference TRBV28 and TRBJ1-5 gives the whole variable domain DVKVTQSSRYLVKRTGEKVFLECVQDMDHENMFWYRQDPGLGLRLIYFSYDVKMKEKGDIPEGYSVSREKKERFSLILESASTNQTSMYLCATSGQHNQPQHFGDGTRLSIL.